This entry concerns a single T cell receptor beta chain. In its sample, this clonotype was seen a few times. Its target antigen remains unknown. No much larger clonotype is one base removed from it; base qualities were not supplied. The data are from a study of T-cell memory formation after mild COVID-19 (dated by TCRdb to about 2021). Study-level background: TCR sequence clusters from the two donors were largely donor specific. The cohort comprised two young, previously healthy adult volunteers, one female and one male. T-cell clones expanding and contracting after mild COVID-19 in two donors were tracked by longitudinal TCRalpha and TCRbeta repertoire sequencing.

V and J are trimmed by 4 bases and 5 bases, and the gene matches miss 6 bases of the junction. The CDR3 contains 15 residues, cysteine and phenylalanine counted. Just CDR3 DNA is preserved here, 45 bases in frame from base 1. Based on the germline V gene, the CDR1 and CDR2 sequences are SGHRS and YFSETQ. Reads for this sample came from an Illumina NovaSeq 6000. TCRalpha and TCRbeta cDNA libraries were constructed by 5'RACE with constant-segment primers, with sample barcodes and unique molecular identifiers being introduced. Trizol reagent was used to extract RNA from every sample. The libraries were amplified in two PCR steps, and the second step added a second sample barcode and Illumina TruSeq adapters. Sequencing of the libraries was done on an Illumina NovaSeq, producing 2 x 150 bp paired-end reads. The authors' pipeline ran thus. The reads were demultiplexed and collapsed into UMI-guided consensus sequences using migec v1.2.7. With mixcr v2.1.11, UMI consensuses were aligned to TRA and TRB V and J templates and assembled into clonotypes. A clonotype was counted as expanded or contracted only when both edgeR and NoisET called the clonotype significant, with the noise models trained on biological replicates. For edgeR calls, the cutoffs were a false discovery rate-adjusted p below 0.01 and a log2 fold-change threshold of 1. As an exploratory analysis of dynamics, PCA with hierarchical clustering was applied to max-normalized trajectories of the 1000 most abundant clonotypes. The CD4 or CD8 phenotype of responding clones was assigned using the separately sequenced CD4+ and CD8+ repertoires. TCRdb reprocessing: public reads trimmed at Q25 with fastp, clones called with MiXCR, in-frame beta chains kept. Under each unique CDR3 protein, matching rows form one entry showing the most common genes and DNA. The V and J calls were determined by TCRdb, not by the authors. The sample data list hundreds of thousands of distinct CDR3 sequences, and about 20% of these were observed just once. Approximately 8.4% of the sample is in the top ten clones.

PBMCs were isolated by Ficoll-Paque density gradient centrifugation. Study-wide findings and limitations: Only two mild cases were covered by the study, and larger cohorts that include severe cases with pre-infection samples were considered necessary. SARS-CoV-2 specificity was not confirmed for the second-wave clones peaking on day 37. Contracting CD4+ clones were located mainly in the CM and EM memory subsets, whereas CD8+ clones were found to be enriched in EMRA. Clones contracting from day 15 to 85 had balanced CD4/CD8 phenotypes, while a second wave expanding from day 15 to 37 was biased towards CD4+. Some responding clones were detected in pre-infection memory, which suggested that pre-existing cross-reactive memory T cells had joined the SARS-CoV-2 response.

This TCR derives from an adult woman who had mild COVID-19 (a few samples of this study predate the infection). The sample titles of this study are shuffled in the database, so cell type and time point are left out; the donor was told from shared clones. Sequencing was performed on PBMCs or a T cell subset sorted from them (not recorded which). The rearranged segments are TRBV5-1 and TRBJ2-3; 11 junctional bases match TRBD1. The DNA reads TGCGCCAGCAGCATCGGGACAGGGGGTGTAGATACGCAGTATTTT. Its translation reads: CASSIGTGGVDTQYF. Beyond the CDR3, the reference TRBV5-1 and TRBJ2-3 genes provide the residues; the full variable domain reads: KAGVTQTPRYLIKTRGQQVTLSCSPISGHRSVSWYQQTPGQGLQFLFEYFSETQRNKGNFPGRFSGRQFSNSRSEMNVSTLELGDSALYLCASSIGTGGVDTQYFGPGTRLTVL.